This T cell receptor (beta chain) was sequenced for a study of shared clonotypes between healthy human individuals. The protocol was immunoSEQ multiplex PCR, while the TCRdb copy is restricted to in-frame clones and leaves out a portion. The repertoire holds under 2,500,000 clones, with around 95% as singletons. The sequence derives from a man aged 18 to 30 in good health. The sample taken for sequencing was naive CD4+ T cells sorted from blood. Indicated subset: CD45RA+ positively selected.

The DNA of the CDR3 is TGTGCCAGCAGCCAGGGACTAGCGGGAGATGAGCAGTTCTTC. It specifies CASSQGLAGDEQFF. V and J are TRBV7-2 and TRBJ2-1; 14 bases line up with TRBD2. The CDR3 contains 14 residues. Looked up from germline, CDR1 is SGHTA and CDR2 is FQGNSA. Germline trimming cut 5 bases from V and 8 bases from J; bases unmatched to any gene: 2. The variable domain in full, with the rest retrieved from reference TRBV7-2 and TRBJ2-1, is GAGVSQSPSNKVTEKGKDVELRCDPISGHTALYWYRQSLGQGLEFLIYFQGNSAPDKSGLPSDRFSAERTGGSVSTLTIQRTQQEDSAVYLCASSQGLAGDEQFFGPGTRLTVL.